The 2 T cell receptor beta chains below were found in one sample sequenced in a study of cytomegalovirus exposure and HLA in healthy donors. Clones were sequenced by immunoSEQ multiplex PCR, and TCRdb holds only the in-frame ones, with some missing. The data contain about 190,000 clones, approximately 84% of them singletons. The source material was PBMCs. These receptors came from a man aged 18 to 35 in good health and CMV-seropositive.

The rearrangement joins TRBV7-2 to TRBJ1-5; D perhaps matches TRBD1 (5 bases). This CDR3 has 13 residues. Germline-derived CDR1 and CDR2 are SGHTA and FQGNSA. V lost 5 bases and J 3 bases, leaving 8 bases between the germline ends. The CDR3 DNA reads as TGTGCCAGCAGCCTCAGGGACAATCAGCCCCAGCATTTT. Protein sequence: CASSLRDNQPQHF.

V and J are TRBV4-1 and TRBJ2-1; TRBD1 aligns across 9 bases. The V gene end was trimmed by 2 bases and the J gene end by 6 bases; junction bases not matched to a gene: 8. The CDR3 runs 16 residues. Germline V gene data show CDR1 as MGHRA and CDR2 as YSYEKL. This chain's CDR3 is CASSQFGDRVSNEQFF. CDR3 nucleotide sequence: TGCGCCAGCAGCCAATTTGGGGACAGGGTAAGCAATGAGCAGTTCTTC.